The 12 T cell receptor beta chains in this list originate from one sample, sequenced in a study of cytomegalovirus exposure and HLA in healthy donors. With 60 Vbeta and 13 Jbeta primers, the PCR was carried out. The protocol was immunoSEQ multiplex PCR, while the TCRdb copy is restricted to in-frame clones and leaves out a portion. The sample holds approximately 78,000 clones, about four fifths seen once. The sample was PBMCs. The receptors derive from a woman in her 50s in good health and CMV-seronegative.

The J gene is TRBJ2-1, the V gene TRBV7-9; TRBD2 might be the D (5 bases). V was pared by 5 bases and J by 2 bases, with 10 bases between. Germline V gene sequence: CDR1 SEHNR, CDR2 FQNEAQ (reference sequence). The CDR3 sequence is 14 residues long. Written as DNA, the CDR3 is TGTGCCAGCAGCCCCCGGACTCCCTACAATGAGCAGTTCTTC. It codes for CASSPRTPYNEQFF.

V gene TRBV18 combines with J gene TRBJ2-1, with a weak D call TRBD2 (7 bases). The length of the CDR3 is 15 residues. The germline gives CDR1 KGHSH, CDR2 LQKENI. Trimming took off 1 base at V and 9 bases at J, with 16 bases between the two ends. DNA for the CDR3: TGTGCCAGCTCACCACAGGGGGGGCGGTCAGTTGAGCAGTTCTTC. Translation gives CASSPQGGRSVEQFF. Full variable domain (missing parts from reference TRBV18 and TRBJ2-1): NAGVMQNPRHLVRRRGQEARLRCSPMKGHSHVYWYRQLPEEGLKFMVYLQKENIIDESGMPKERFSAEFPKEGPSILRIQQVVRGDSAAYFCASSPQGGRSVEQFFGPGTRLTVL.

This clone appeared once. This chain joins TRBV6-1 and TRBJ1-5, with D maybe TRBD1 (6 bases). The CDR3 loop spans 15 amino acids. The germline gives CDR1 MNHNS, CDR2 SASEGT. Trimming left V 7 bases short and J 7 bases short, with 20 bases between. CDR3 sequence: CASTPDGGNGQPQHF. The CDR3 DNA reads as TGTGCCAGCACCCCCGATGGGGGCAATGGGCAGCCCCAGCATTTT.

This clone was seen a few times. V is TRBV7-9 and J is TRBJ2-7; 7 nucleotides agree with TRBD1. Germline-derived CDR1 and CDR2 are SEHNR and FQNEAQ (reference sequence). The ends lost 5 bases at V and 3 bases at J; junction bases unmatched: 7. The CDR3 covers 14 residues. CDR3 sequence reads: CASSASGTDYEQYV. CDR3 nucleotides: TGTGCCAGCAGCGCCTCCGGGACAGACTACGAGCAGTACGTC.

The chain couples TRBV6-5 to TRBJ2-1; 10 bases agree with TRBD2. This CDR3 contains 16 residues. Per germline, CDR1 MNHEY and CDR2 SVGAGI. V trimming: 0 bases; J trimming: 2 bases; junction bases outside the gene matches: 1. The CDR3 DNA reads TGTGCCAGCAGTTACTCAGCGGGGGGGACCTACAATGAGCAGTTCTTC. Translating it yields CASSYSAGGTYNEQFF.

The chain carries TRBV5-4 and TRBJ1-1; D unresolved. This CDR3 spans 15 amino acids. The germline CDR1 and CDR2 sequences are SGHNT and YYREEE (reference sequence). V dropped 4 bases and J dropped 2 bases, with 15 bases sitting between them. DNA of the CDR3: TGTGCCAGCAGCCCGGCAGGCACCGGAAACACTGAAGCTTTCTTT. Encoded protein: CASSPAGTGNTEAFF.

The rearrangement joins TRBV7-9 to TRBJ1-4; D not resolved. Trimming stripped 0 bases from V and 3 bases from J, with 5 bases between. The CDR3 runs to 14 residues. CDR1 is SEHNR, CDR2 FQNEAQ, per germline (reference sequence). CDR3 protein: CASSLARANEKLFF. The CDR3 nucleotides are TGTGCCAGCAGCTTAGCGCGTGCTAATGAAAAACTGTTTTTT. The variable domain in full, with the rest retrieved from reference TRBV7-9 and TRBJ1-4, is DTGVSQNPRHKITKRGQNVTFRCDPISEHNRLYWYRQTLGQGPEFLTYFQNEAQLEKSRLLSDRFSAERPKGSFSTLEIQRTEQGDSAMYLCASSLARANEKLFFGSGTQLSVL.

This clone was detected only a few times. The J gene is TRBJ2-3, the V gene TRBV7-8, with 9 nucleotides matching TRBD1. The CDR3 runs to 15 residues. Germline V gene data show CDR1 as SGHVS and CDR2 as FQNEAQ. The V gene end was trimmed by 2 bases and the J gene end by 4 bases; junction bases not matched to a gene: 4. CDR3 loop: CASSLNRGPSDTQYF. CDR3 coding DNA: TGTGCCAGCAGCTTAAACAGGGGGCCCTCAGATACGCAGTATTTT.

The chain joins TRBV5-4 to TRBJ1-4; 7 bases match TRBD1. The V gene's germline CDR1 is SGHNT and CDR2 YYREEE (reference sequence). Trimming took 2 bases from V and 3 from J; bases not matched to a gene: 4. This CDR3 spans 15 amino acids. CDR3 nucleotide sequence: TGTGCCAGCAGCTTAAGTCAGGGGGCTAATGAAAAACTGTTTTTT. Translation: CASSLSQGANEKLFF.

The rearrangement links TRBV5-1 to TRBJ2-7; TRBD2 aligns across 15 bases. V lost 1 base and J lost 9; bases outside the gene matches: 11. Germline V gene lookup returns CDR1 SGHRS and CDR2 YFSETQ. This CDR3 has 17 residues. The CDR3 bases are TGCGCCAGCAGCTTGTCCCGCGGGACTAGCGGGAGGAGGCTGCAGTACTTC. This gives the protein CASSLSRGTSGRRLQYF.

V usage is TRBV13 and J usage is TRBJ1-6; D perhaps matches TRBD1 (5 bases). This CDR3 comprises 19 residues. Between the trimmed V and J ends, which lost 0 bases and 7 bases, there was a span of 22 bases. Germline V CDR1 and CDR2: PRHDT, FYEKMQ (reference sequence). CDR3 sequence: CASSLGGRNVGRANSPLHF. In nucleotides, the CDR3 is TGTGCCAGCAGCTTAGGCGGAAGGAATGTTGGCAGGGCCAATTCACCCCTCCACTTT.

This clone showed up just once. The chain recombines TRBV25-1 with TRBJ1-1; tentative D call: TRBD1 (6 bases). The CDR3 has 13 amino acids. Germline V CDR1 and CDR2: MGHDK, SYGVNS. Trimming cost V 5 bases and J 7 bases, with 14 bases left between them. The CDR3 DNA follows: TGTGCCAGCAGTACTCTGGGGGCCGTTGAAGCTTTCTTT. Its translation: CASSTLGAVEAFF.